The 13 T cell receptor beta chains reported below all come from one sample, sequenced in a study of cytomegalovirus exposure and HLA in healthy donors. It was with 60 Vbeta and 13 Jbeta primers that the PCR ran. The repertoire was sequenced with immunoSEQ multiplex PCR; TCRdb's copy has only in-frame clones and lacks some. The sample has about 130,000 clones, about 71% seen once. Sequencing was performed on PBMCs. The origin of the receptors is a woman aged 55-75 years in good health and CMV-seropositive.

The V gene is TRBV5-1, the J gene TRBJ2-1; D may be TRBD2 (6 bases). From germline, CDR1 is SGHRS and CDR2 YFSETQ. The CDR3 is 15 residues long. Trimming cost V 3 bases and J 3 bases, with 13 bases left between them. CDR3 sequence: CASSSSGASYNEQFF. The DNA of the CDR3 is TGCGCCAGCAGCTCCTCGGGAGCAAGCTACAATGAGCAGTTCTTC.

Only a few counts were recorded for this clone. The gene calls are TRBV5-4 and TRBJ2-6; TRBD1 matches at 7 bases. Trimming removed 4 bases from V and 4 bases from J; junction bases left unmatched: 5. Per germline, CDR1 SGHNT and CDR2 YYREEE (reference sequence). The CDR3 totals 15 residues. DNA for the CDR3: TGTGCCAGCAGCGAGACAGGGCGAGGGGCCAACGTCCTGACTTTC. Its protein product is CASSETGRGANVLTF.

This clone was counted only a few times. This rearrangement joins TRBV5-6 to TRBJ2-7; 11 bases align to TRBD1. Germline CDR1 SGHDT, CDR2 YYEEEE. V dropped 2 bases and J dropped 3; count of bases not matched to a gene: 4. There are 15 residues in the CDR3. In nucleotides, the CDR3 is TGTGCCAGCAGCTTAGATGGGACAGGGGGCTACGAGCAGTACTTC. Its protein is CASSLDGTGGYEQYF.

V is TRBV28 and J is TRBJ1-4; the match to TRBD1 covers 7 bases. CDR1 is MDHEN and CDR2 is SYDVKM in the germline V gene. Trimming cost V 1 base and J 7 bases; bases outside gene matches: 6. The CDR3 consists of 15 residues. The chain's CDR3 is CASSLFVAGGEKLFF. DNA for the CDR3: TGTGCCAGCAGTTTATTCGTGGCAGGGGGTGAAAAACTGTTTTTT.

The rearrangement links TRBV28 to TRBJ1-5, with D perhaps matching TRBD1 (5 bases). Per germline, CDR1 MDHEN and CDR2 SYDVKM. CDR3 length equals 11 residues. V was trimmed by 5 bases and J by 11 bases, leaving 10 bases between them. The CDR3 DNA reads TGTGCCAGCAGTCCGGCGGGGGCCCAGCATTTT. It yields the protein CASSPAGAQHF.

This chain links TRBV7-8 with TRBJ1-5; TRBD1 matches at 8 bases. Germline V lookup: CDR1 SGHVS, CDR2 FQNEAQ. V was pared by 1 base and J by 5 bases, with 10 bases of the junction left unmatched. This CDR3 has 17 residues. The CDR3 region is CASSLGATGGIYQPQHF. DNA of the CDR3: TGTGCCAGCAGCTTAGGGGCTACAGGGGGAATCTATCAGCCCCAGCATTTT.

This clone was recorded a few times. The CDR3 DNA reads TGCGCCAGCAGCTTGGACAGGGAACACGAGCAGTACTTC. This translates into CASSLDREHEQYF. The J gene is TRBJ2-7, the V gene TRBV5-1; tentative D call: TRBD1 (6 bases). The CDR3 totals 13 residues. Germline values: CDR1 SGHRS, CDR2 YFSETQ. V dropped 0 bases and J dropped 5 bases, with 9 bases sitting between them.

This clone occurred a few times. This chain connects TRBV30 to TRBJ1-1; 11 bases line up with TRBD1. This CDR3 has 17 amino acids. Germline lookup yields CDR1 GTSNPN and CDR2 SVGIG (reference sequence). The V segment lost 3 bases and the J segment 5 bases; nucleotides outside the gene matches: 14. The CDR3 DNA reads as TGTGCCTGGAGGAGGCTAGGAACCGGGACAGGGGGAACTGAAGCTTTCTTT. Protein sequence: CAWRRLGTGTGGTEAFF.

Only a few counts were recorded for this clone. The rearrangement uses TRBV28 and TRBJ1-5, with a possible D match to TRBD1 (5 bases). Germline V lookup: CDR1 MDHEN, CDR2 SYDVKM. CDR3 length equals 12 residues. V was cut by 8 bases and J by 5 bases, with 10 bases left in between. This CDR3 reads CASYSGHQPQHF. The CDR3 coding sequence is TGTGCCAGCTACTCAGGGCATCAGCCCCAGCATTTT.

CDR3 residues: CATRTSDYNEQFF. As DNA, the CDR3 is TGTGCCACCCGGACTTCTGACTACAATGAGCAGTTCTTC. This sequence joins TRBV19 and TRBJ2-1; TRBD2 is a possible D gene (5 bases). CDR3 length: 13 residues. The germline CDR1 and CDR2 sequences are LNHDA and SQIVND (reference sequence). V was trimmed by 10 bases and J by 3 bases, leaving 13 bases between them.

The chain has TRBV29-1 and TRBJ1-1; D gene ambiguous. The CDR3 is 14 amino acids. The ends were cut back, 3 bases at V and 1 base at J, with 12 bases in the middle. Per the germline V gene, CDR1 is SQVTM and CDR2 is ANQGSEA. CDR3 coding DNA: TGCAGCGTTGAGTCGTTGGAGAGGAACACTGAAGCTTTCTTT. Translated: CSVESLERNTEAFF. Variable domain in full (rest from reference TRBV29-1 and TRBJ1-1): SAVISQKPSRDICQRGTSLTIQCQVDSQVTMMFWYRQQPGQSLTLIATANQGSEATYESGFVIDKFPISRPNLTFSTLTVSNMSPEDSSIYLCSVESLERNTEAFFGQGTRLTVV.

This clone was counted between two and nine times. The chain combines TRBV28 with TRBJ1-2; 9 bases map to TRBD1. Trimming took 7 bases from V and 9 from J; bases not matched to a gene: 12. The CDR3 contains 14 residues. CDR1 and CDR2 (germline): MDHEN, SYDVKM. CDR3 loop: CASNTGGAIGRYTF. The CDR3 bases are TGTGCCAGCAATACAGGGGGCGCGATCGGTCGCTACACCTTC.

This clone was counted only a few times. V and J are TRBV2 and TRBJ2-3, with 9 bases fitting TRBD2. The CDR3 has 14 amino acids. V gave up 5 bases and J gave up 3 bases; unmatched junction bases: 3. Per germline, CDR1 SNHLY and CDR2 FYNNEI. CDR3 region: CASSRLAETDTQYF. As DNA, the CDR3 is TGTGCCAGCAGTAGACTAGCGGAGACAGATACGCAGTATTTT.